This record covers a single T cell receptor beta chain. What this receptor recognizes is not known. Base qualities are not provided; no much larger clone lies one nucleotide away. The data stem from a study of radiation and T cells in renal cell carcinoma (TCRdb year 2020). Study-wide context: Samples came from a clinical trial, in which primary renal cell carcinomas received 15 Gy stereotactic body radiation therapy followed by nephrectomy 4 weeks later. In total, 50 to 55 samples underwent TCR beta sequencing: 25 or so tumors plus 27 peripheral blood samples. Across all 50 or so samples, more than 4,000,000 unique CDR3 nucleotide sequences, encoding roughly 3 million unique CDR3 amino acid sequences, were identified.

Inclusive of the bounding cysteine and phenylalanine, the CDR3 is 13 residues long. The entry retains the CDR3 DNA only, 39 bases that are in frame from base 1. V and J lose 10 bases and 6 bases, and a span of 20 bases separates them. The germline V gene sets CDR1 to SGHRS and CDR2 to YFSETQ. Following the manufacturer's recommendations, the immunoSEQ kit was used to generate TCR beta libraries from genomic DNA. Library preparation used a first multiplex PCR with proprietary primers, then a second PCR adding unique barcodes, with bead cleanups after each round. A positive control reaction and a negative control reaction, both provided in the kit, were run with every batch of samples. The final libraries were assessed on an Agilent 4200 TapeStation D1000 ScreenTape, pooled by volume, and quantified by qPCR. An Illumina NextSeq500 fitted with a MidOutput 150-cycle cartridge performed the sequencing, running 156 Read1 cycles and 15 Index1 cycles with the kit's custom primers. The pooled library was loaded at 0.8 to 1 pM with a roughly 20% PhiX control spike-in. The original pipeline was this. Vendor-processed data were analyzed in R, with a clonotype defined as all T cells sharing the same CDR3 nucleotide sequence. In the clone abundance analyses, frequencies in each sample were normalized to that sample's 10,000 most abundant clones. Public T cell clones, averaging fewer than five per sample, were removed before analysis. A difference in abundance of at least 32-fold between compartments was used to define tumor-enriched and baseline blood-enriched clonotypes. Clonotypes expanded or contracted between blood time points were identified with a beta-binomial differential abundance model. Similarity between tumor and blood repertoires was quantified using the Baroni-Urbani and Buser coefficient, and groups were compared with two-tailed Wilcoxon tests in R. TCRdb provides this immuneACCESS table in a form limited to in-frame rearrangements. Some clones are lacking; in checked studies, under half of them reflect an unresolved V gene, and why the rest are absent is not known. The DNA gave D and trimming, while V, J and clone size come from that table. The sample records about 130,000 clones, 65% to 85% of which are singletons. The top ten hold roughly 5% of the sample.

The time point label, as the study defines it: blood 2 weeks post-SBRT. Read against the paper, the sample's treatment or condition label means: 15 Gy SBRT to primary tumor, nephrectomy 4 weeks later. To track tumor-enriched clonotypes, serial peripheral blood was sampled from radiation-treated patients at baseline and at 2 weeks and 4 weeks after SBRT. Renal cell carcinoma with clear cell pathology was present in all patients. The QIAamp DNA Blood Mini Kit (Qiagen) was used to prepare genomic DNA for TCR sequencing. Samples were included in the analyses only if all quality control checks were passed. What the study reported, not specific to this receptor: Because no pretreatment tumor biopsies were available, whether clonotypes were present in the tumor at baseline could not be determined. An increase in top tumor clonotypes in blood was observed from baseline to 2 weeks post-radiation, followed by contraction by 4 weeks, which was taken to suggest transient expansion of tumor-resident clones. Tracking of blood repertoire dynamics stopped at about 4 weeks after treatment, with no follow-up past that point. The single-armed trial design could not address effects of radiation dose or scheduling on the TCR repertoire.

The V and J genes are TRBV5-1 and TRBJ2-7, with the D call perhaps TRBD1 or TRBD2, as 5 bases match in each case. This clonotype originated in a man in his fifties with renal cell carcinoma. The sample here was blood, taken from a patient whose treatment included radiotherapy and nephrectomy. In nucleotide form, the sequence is TGCGCCCGCTTAGGGACCGCCGCCGGCGAGCAGTACTTC. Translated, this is CARLGTAAGEQYF.